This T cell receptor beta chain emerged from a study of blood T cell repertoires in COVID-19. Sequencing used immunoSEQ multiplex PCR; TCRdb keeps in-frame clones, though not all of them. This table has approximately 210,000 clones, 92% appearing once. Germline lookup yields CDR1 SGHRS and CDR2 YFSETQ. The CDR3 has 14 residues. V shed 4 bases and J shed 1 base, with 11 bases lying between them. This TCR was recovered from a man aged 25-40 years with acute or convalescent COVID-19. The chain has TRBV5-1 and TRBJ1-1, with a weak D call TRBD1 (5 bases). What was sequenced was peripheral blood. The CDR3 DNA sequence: TGCGCCAGCAGCGCCGGACAACCGAACACTGAAGCTTTCTTT. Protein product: CASSAGQPNTEAFF.